This TCR beta chain is drawn from a study of blood T cell repertoires in COVID-19. Across over 20 US areas, participants ranged in age from 18 to 89 years. The data were produced by immunoSEQ multiplex PCR, yet TCRdb's version contains in-frame clones alone and is incomplete. This repertoire shows 300,000 or so clones, roughly 87% found once; its top ten account for approximately 1%. The CDR3 has 14 amino acids. The germline V and J ends were trimmed by 0 bases and 5 bases, with 11 bases remaining between them. Germline lookup yields CDR1 SGHRS and CDR2 YFSETQ. The chain joins TRBV5-1 to TRBJ1-1; D is perhaps TRBD1 (6 bases). The origin of this receptor is a woman in her twenties or thirties who had recovered from COVID-19. Sample: PBMCs or T cells enriched from blood (not recorded which). CDR3 loop: CASSLDDRLTEAFF. The CDR3 DNA reads TGCGCCAGCAGCTTGGATGACAGGCTAACTGAAGCTTTCTTT.